Described below is a single T cell receptor beta chain sequence and its context. The antigen is undetermined. These data originate in a study of T cell responses to AZD1222 COVID-19 vaccine. General observations from the study: Possibly, clonal diversity was underestimated; donors were largely white British and included more females. Only after the peak T cell response were repertoires sampled. Mapped onto spike, vaccine-associated CD4 TCRs spanned it and were dominant at 160-218 and 743-854.

This table comes from immunoSEQ multiplex PCR, and its TCRdb copy is limited to in-frame clones, with some not included. The sample contains approximately 64,000 clones, about 93% of which appear only once. CDR3 length: 11 amino acids. Germline V gives CDR1 LNHDA, CDR2 SQIVND (reference sequence). Trimming removed 3 bases at V and 8 bases at J, with 7 bases between. The V and J genes are TRBV19 and TRBJ1-2, with D unclear. The sample here was peripheral blood, taken 28 days after the second dose of the MenACWY control vaccine. The TCR comes from an adult who received the MenACWY meningococcal vaccine as a control. Written as DNA, the CDR3 is TGTGCCAGTAGTATCGCAGAAGGCTACACCTTC. It specifies CASSIAEGYTF.